The 27 T cell receptor beta chains below all came from one sample that was sequenced in a study of blood T cell repertoires in COVID-19. The protocol was immunoSEQ multiplex PCR, while the TCRdb copy is restricted to in-frame clones and leaves out a portion. The sample has about 76,000 clones; 80% to 90% are singletons. The specimen was peripheral blood. Source of these receptors: a human donor in a cohort sampled during active COVID-19.

This clone was detected only once. The CDR3: CSVEVWDTYNEQFF. In DNA form, the CDR3 reads TGCAGCGTTGAAGTATGGGACACCTACAATGAGCAGTTCTTC. The chain is built from TRBV29-1 and TRBJ2-1; tentative D call: TRBD1 (6 bases). Germline lookup yields CDR1 SQVTM and CDR2 ANQGSEA. Trimming took 1 base from V and 2 from J, leaving 9 bases between them. The CDR3 is 14 amino acids.

The J gene is TRBJ1-5, the V gene TRBV4-1; 8 bases line up with TRBD1. Losses at the gene ends were 3 bases for V and 6 bases for J; bases not matched to a gene: 7. Per the germline V gene, CDR1 is MGHRA and CDR2 is YSYEKL. This CDR3 has 15 amino acids. In nucleotides, the CDR3 is TGCGCCAGCAGCCACCCGCCAGGGGGCGTTCAGCCCCAGCATTTT. Protein: CASSHPPGGVQPQHF.

Written as DNA, the CDR3 is TGCGCCAGCAGCTCGACAGGGGATAGCAATCAGCCCCAGCATTTT. Translating gives CASSSTGDSNQPQHF. The rearrangement uses TRBV5-1 and TRBJ1-5; 8 bases fit TRBD1. The CDR3 covers 15 residues. The germline V gene encodes CDR1 SGHRS and CDR2 YFSETQ. J was trimmed by 0 bases and V by 3 bases; bases with no gene match: 2. The entire variable domain, with the rest obtained from reference TRBV5-1 and TRBJ1-5, is as follows: KAGVTQTPRYLIKTRGQQVTLSCSPISGHRSVSWYQQTPGQGLQFLFEYFSETQRNKGNFPGRFSGRQFSNSRSEMNVSTLELGDSALYLCASSSTGDSNQPQHFGDGTRLSIL.

The CDR3 reads CASSEVGRGRDTQYF. Written as DNA, the CDR3 is TGTGCCAGCAGTGAAGTGGGCAGGGGGAGAGATACGCAGTATTTT. This chain uses TRBV6-1 with TRBJ2-3; 7 bases align to TRBD1. Germline trimming cut 1 base from V and 5 bases from J; bases unmatched to any gene: 6. The CDR3 loop spans 15 amino acids. The germline CDR1 and CDR2 sequences are MNHNS and SASEGT.

This sequence joins TRBV24-1 and TRBJ2-1; D is perhaps TRBD2 (6 bases). Germline-derived CDR1 and CDR2 are KGHDR and SFDVKD. This CDR3 is 12 amino acids long. Trimming took off 7 bases at V and 6 bases at J, with 9 bases between the two ends. CDR3 DNA: TGTGCCACCAGGGGGGGAGGCAATGAGCAGTTCTTC. This translates into CATRGGGNEQFF.

The chain recombines TRBV7-2 with TRBJ2-7; D unclear. Germline CDR1 SGHTA, CDR2 FQGNSA. Trimming took 0 bases from V and 1 from J, leaving 7 bases between them. There are 14 residues in the CDR3. The CDR3, as DNA: TGTGCCAGCAGCTTAGCATTCGGGTCCTACGAGCAGTACTTC. This gives the protein CASSLAFGSYEQYF.

V gene TRBV5-1 combines with J gene TRBJ1-1; D is ambiguous. Trimming removed 2 bases at V and 1 base at J, with 6 bases between. CDR3 length: 13 amino acids. Germline V CDR1 and CDR2: SGHRS, YFSETQ. The CDR3 DNA is TGCGCCAGCAGCTTTGCAGAGAACACTGAAGCTTTCTTT. It specifies CASSFAENTEAFF.

V gene TRBV6-5 combines with J gene TRBJ1-6; a weak D match, TRBD1 (5 bases). This CDR3 is built from 14 residues. CDR1 and CDR2 from the germline V gene are MNHEY and SVGAGI. V lost 5 bases, J lost 4 bases, and 9 bases lay in between. CDR3 in amino acids: CASSPGTYNSPLHF. The CDR3 coding sequence is TGTGCCAGCAGTCCCGGGACTTATAATTCACCCCTCCACTTT.

This clone was found once. This rearrangement joins TRBV11-3 to TRBJ2-2, with 8 bases identical to TRBD2. V was clipped by 6 bases and J by 7 bases; unmatched bases: 16. Germline CDR1 SGHNT, CDR2 YENEEA. This CDR3 comprises 17 residues. The CDR3 nucleotides read TGTGCCAGCAGGGCCCCCGAGGGGGGACTAGGCGGCGGGGAGCTGTTTTTT. It is translated as CASRAPEGGLGGGELFF.

The CDR3 reads CASSFSLQGEQFF. In DNA form, the CDR3 reads TGTGCCAGCAGTTTTTCACTCCAGGGTGAGCAGTTCTTC. The chain combines TRBV27 with TRBJ2-1; tentatively, D is TRBD1 (5 bases). Between the trimmed V and J ends, which lost 3 bases and 9 bases, there was a span of 12 bases. The length of the CDR3 is 13 residues. Germline V gives CDR1 MNHEY, CDR2 SMNVEV (reference sequence).

The rearrangement uses TRBV19 and TRBJ2-5; 8 bases match TRBD1. CDR3 length equals 13 residues. Trimming cost V 3 bases and J 4 bases; bases outside gene matches: 1. Germline lookup yields CDR1 LNHDA and CDR2 SQIVND (reference sequence). The CDR3 loop reads CASSIGTGETQYF. CDR3 DNA sequence: TGTGCCAGTAGTATCGGGACAGGAGAGACCCAGTACTTC.

The chain combines TRBV24-1 with TRBJ2-7; 8 positions match TRBD1. V trimming: 9 bases; J trimming: 5 bases; junction bases outside the gene matches: 11. CDR1 KGHDR and CDR2 SFDVKD come from the germline V gene. The CDR3 totals 14 residues. This chain's CDR3 is CATSRADRVDEQYF. The CDR3 DNA reads as TGTGCCACCTCCCGCGCGGACAGGGTCGACGAGCAGTACTTC.

CDR3 coding DNA: TGCGCCAGCAGCTCCGGACAGGGGGCTAATGAAGCTTTCTTT. Its protein product is CASSSGQGANEAFF. The V call is TRBV5-1, the J call TRBJ1-1, with 11 bases that match TRBD1. The CDR3 sequence is 14 residues long. Germline lookup yields CDR1 SGHRS and CDR2 YFSETQ. The V gene end was trimmed by 3 bases and the J gene end by 7 bases; junction bases not matched to a gene: 5.

The chain carries TRBV4-2 and TRBJ1-6, with 9 bases lining up with TRBD1. CDR1 is LGHNA and CDR2 is YNFKEQ in the germline V gene. The CDR3 is made up of 18 amino acids. Trimming removed 0 bases from V and 9 bases from J; junction bases left unmatched: 12. Here the CDR3 DNA reads TGTGCCAGCAGCCAAGAGAGCCCGACAGGGGGGGTGAGTTCACCCCTCCACTTT. This gives the protein CASSQESPTGGVSSPLHF.

The chain couples TRBV19 to TRBJ2-1; 8 nucleotides line up with TRBD2. CDR3 length equals 15 residues. Germline V lookup: CDR1 LNHDA, CDR2 SQIVND (reference sequence). V dropped 7 bases and J dropped 4; count of bases not matched to a gene: 9. The CDR3 loop reads CASNVVTSGYNEQFF. The CDR3 DNA follows: TGTGCCAGTAACGTTGTCACTAGCGGATACAATGAGCAGTTCTTC.

Written as DNA, the CDR3 is TGTGCCAGCAGCCCTGGGACAGGGCACACCGGGGAGCTGTTTTTT. This encodes CASSPGTGHTGELFF. The chain links TRBV11-3 to TRBJ2-2; 9 bases line up with TRBD1. The CDR3 totals 15 residues. The germline gives CDR1 SGHNT, CDR2 YENEEA. With V trimmed by 5 bases and J by 3 bases, 4 bases remained unmatched.

V usage is TRBV7-2 and J usage is TRBJ1-6; 7 bases agree with TRBD1. The V gene end was trimmed by 4 bases and the J gene end by 7 bases; junction bases not matched to a gene: 1. The germline V gene encodes CDR1 SGHTA and CDR2 FQGNSA. The CDR3 covers 13 residues. The DNA for the CDR3 is TGTGCCAGCAGCTGGGGACAGAATTCACCCCTCCACTTT. It encodes CASSWGQNSPLHF. The complete variable domain, with remaining parts taken from reference TRBV7-2 and TRBJ1-6, reads GAGVSQSPSNKVTEKGKDVELRCDPISGHTALYWYRQSLGQGLEFLIYFQGNSAPDKSGLPSDRFSAERTGGSVSTLTIQRTQQEDSAVYLCASSWGQNSPLHFGNGTRLTVT.

This chain connects TRBV3-1 (or the pseudogene TRBV3-2) to TRBJ1-5; TRBD1 matches 8 bases. The V segment lost 3 bases and the J segment 6 bases; nucleotides outside the gene matches: 4. CDR1 and CDR2 (germline): LGHDT, YNNKEL (reference sequence). This CDR3 is built from 14 residues. The CDR3 sequence: CASSHRQGLQPQHF. CDR3 nucleotides: TGTGCCAGCAGCCATAGACAGGGGCTTCAGCCCCAGCATTTT.

The CDR3 nucleotides are TGCGCCAGCAGCTCAACAGGGTTTTCTGGGGCCAACGTCCTGACTTTC. This encodes CASSSTGFSGANVLTF. The chain recombines TRBV5-1 with TRBJ2-6, with a weak D call TRBD1 (6 bases). Germline V CDR1 and CDR2: SGHRS, YFSETQ. This CDR3 has 16 residues. The V and J ends lost 3 bases and 1 base respectively, with 11 bases between them.

V and J are TRBV5-1 and TRBJ1-5; no clear D. Germline assignment: CDR1 SGHRS and CDR2 YFSETQ. Between the trimmed V and J ends, which lost 3 bases and 3 bases, there was a span of 7 bases. The CDR3 runs to 13 residues. The CDR3 DNA reads as TGCGCCAGCAGCTCCGCTACCAATCAGCCCCAGCATTTT. This translates into CASSSATNQPQHF.

J is TRBJ1-1 and V is TRBV10-3; D possibly corresponds to TRBD1 (5 bases). Deletions cut 0 bases from V and 0 bases from J, with 8 bases between. CDR1 and CDR2 (germline): ENHRY, SYGVKD. CDR3 length: 15 amino acids. CDR3 in DNA: TGTGCCATCAGTGAGTCAGACAGTCTGAACACTGAAGCTTTCTTT. Residues: CAISESDSLNTEAFF.

The V gene is TRBV19, the J gene TRBJ1-2; D call uncertain. The CDR3 runs 11 residues. CDR1 is LNHDA, CDR2 SQIVND, per germline (reference sequence). V lost 7 bases and J lost 11, with 14 bases in between. CDR3 sequence reads: CASKEGPGYTF. In DNA form, the CDR3 reads TGTGCCAGTAAGGAGGGCCCCGGGTACACCTTC.

V gene TRBV5-1 combines with J gene TRBJ1-3, with D tentatively TRBD1 (6 bases). Between the trimmed V and J ends, which lost 2 bases and 5 bases, there was a span of 11 bases. The CDR3 has 14 amino acids. Per germline, CDR1 SGHRS and CDR2 YFSETQ. This CDR3 reads CASSFSGDRNTIYF. As DNA, the CDR3 is TGCGCCAGCAGCTTCTCAGGGGACCGAAACACCATATATTTT.

The J gene is TRBJ2-7, the V gene TRBV27; the D gene is possibly TRBD2 (5 bases). The CDR3 has 17 residues. Trimming took 3 bases from V and 4 from J, leaving 22 bases between them. The germline V gene has CDR1 MNHEY and CDR2 SMNVEV (reference sequence). The CDR3: CASSFSRGILDRYEQYF. CDR3 sequence (DNA): TGTGCCAGCAGTTTTAGTCGGGGAATTCTCGACCGATACGAGCAGTACTTC.

The V call is TRBV6-1, the J call TRBJ1-5; D might be TRBD1 (6 bases). Germline CDR1 and CDR2: MNHNS and SASEGT. This CDR3 is built from 20 residues. Trimming took 1 base from V and 0 from J, leaving 22 bases between them. The DNA for the CDR3 is TGTGCCAGCAGTGAAGTCCGGACAGCTTTTAGGGGGAATAGCAATCAGCCCCAGCATTTT. Translation: CASSEVRTAFRGNSNQPQHF.

The chain uses TRBV9 and TRBJ2-5; 7 nucleotides line up with TRBD1. The ends lost 1 base at V and 0 bases at J; junction bases unmatched: 6. The CDR3 has 16 amino acids. Per the germline V gene, CDR1 is SGDLS and CDR2 is YYNGEE. CDR3 sequence: CASSVSGTVYQETQYF. In nucleotides, the CDR3 is TGTGCCAGCAGCGTATCCGGGACAGTCTACCAAGAGACCCAGTACTTC. Full variable domain (missing parts from reference TRBV9 and TRBJ2-5): DSGVTQTPKHLITATGQRVTLRCSPRSGDLSVYWYQQSLDQGLQFLIQYYNGEERAKGNILERFSAQQFPDLHSELNLSSLELGDSALYFCASSVSGTVYQETQYFGPGTRLLVL.

The rearrangement uses TRBV3-1 (or the pseudogene TRBV3-2) and TRBJ1-1; D is undetermined. The CDR3 covers 14 residues. Germline loops: CDR1 LGHDT, CDR2 YNNKEL (reference sequence). With 4 bases removed from V and 3 bases from J, the gap between germline ends came to 12 bases. The CDR3 loop is CASSPAGGDTEAFF. The CDR3 DNA follows: TGTGCCAGCAGCCCCGCCGGCGGGGACACTGAAGCTTTCTTT.